This is a list of T cell receptor beta chains from one sample in a study of neurological immune-mediated disorders. One entry per CDR3 protein results from TCRdb running MiXCR on the 5' RACE reads. The table lists tens of thousands of distinct CDR3 sequences, less than 20% of them singletons. The sequenced sample consisted of CD4+ T cells from blood. The receptors derive from a female donor with HTLV-1-associated myelopathy (HAM/TSP). Each CDR3 is given with its conserved first and last residue. The D gene is left open where the match is weak. Clone size is shown for a subset of rows, as once, few, many or a class of expanded clone.

>TRBV18|TRBD1|TRBJ1-1|-
TGTGCCAGCTCGTCCCCAGGGGGCAGCGCTTTCTTT
CASSSPGGSAFF
>TRBV28|TRBD1|TRBJ1-4|many
TGTGCCAGCATGGCAGGGGGGGATGAAAAACTGTTTTTT
CASMAGGDEKLFF
>TRBV5-5|-|TRBJ2-2|few
TGTGCCAGCAGCTTGAGAGGTCCACTCAACACCGGGGAGCTGTTTTTT
CASSLRGPLNTGELFF
>TRBV18|TRBD2|TRBJ2-1|-
TGTGCCGGCACCCCATCCCTAGCGGATTACAATGAGCAGTTCTTC
CAGTPSLADYNEQFF
>TRBV18|-|TRBJ2-1|many
TGTGCCAGCTCACCCCAGAGTGTCGGGTACAATGAGCAGTTCTTC
CASSPQSVGYNEQFF
>TRBV19|-|TRBJ1-5|-
TGTGCCAGTAGTATTGGATTCAATCAGCCCCAGCATTTT
CASSIGFNQPQHF
>TRBV5-8|-|TRBJ2-7|many
TGTGCCAGCAGCATGGGGATTCTACGTGAGCAGTACTTC
CASSMGILREQYF
>TRBV20-1|-|TRBJ2-2|many
TGCAGTGCTACGGGACTTCACACCGGGGAGCTGTTTTTT
CSATGLHTGELFF
>TRBV5-1|-|TRBJ2-1|many
TGCGCCAGCAGCTTGTTTGGGAGGCAAAACAATGAGCAGTTCTTC
CASSLFGRQNNEQFF
>TRBV20-1|-|TRBJ2-3|many
TGCAGTGCTAGCTTTCAGCCTAGCACAGATACGCAGTATTTT
CSASFQPSTDTQYF
>TRBV27|-|TRBJ1-2|-
TGTGCCAGCAGTCCTCGCGCGGGTTACTATGGCTACACCTTC
CASSPRAGYYGYTF
>TRBV7-2|-|TRBJ2-3|many
TGTGCCAGCAGCTTAGGATCTACCGCCCGACCCCTCACAGATACGCAGTATTTT
CASSLGSTARPLTDTQYF
>TRBV7-3|TRBD1|TRBJ1-1|many
TGTGCCAGCAGGCAAGACAGGGGGCACACTGAAGCTTTCTTT
CASRQDRGHTEAFF
>TRBV20-1|-|TRBJ1-2|-
TGCAGTGCTAATCCTGGCTACACCTTC
CSANPGYTF
>TRBV5-4|-|TRBJ2-1|many
TGTGCCAGCAGCTTCGAGGGTTTAGCGGACAATGAGCAGTTCTTC
CASSFEGLADNEQFF
>TRBV7-3|TRBD2|TRBJ2-5|many
TGTGCCAGCAGCCCCGGACTAGCGGGAGAGACCCAGTACTTC
CASSPGLAGETQYF
>TRBV29-1|TRBD1|TRBJ2-3|-
TGCAGCGTTGTACGTGGAAGGGGGCACACAGATACGCAGTATTTT
CSVVRGRGHTDTQYF
>TRBV2|TRBD2|TRBJ2-3|few
TGTGCCAGCATGAGGGAGGGAGATACGCAGTATTTT
CASMREGDTQYF
>TRBV18|-|TRBJ2-7|many
TGTGCCAGCTCACCGGTACTGACCAGAGCCCCCTACGAGCAGTACTTC
CASSPVLTRAPYEQYF
>TRBV29-1|TRBD2|TRBJ2-3|many
TGCAGCTTTAGCGGGAACACAGATACGCAGTATTTT
CSFSGNTDTQYF
>TRBV5-1|TRBD2|TRBJ2-1|many
TGCGCCAGCAGCTCACTAGCGGGAGGGATTGATGAGCAGTTCTTC
CASSSLAGGIDEQFF
>TRBV29-1|TRBD1|TRBJ2-5|many
TGCAGCGTTGAAACAGGGGGCTGGGAGACCCAGTACTTC
CSVETGGWETQYF
>TRBV12-3/TRBV12-4|-|TRBJ2-6|-
TGTGCCAGCAGTCCGACAGGTCTCGGCTCTGGGGCCAACGTCCTGACTTTC
CASSPTGLGSGANVLTF
>TRBV20-1|TRBD2|TRBJ2-2|many
TGCAGTGCTAGACGTAGCGGGCCGAACACCGGGGAGCTGTTTTTT
CSARRSGPNTGELFF
>TRBV7-9|-|TRBJ2-2|many
TGTGCCAGCAGCGCACCGGGACAAGCGAACACCGGGGAGCTGTTTTTT
CASSAPGQANTGELFF
>TRBV5-5|-|TRBJ2-7|many
TGTGCCAGCAGCCCCCGGGTCGAGCAGTACTTC
CASSPRVEQYF
>TRBV18|-|TRBJ2-3|-
TGTGCCAGCTCACCACGCCCAGATACGCAGTATTTT
CASSPRPDTQYF
>TRBV3-1|TRBD2|TRBJ2-7|many
TGTGCCAGCAGCCAAAACGGACTAGCAAACGAGCAGTACTTC
CASSQNGLANEQYF
>TRBV10-3|TRBD1|TRBJ2-7|many
TGTGCCATCAGTGAGCCCGGACAGGGCAAAGACGAGCAGTACTTC
CAISEPGQGKDEQYF
>TRBV5-1|-|TRBJ1-3|many
TGCGCCAGCAGCCCTGGGGAGAGCTCTGGAAACACCATATATTTT
CASSPGESSGNTIYF
>TRBV12-3/TRBV12-4|TRBD1|TRBJ1-2|-
TGTGCCAGCATGGGGACAGGGGAGGACTATTGCTACACCTTC
CASMGTGEDYCYTF
>TRBV5-6|-|TRBJ2-7|many
TGTGCCAGCAGCTTGATCCACAGGCCGAGCTCCTACGAGCAGTACTTC
CASSLIHRPSSYEQYF
>TRBV3-1|-|TRBJ2-3|-
-
CASSFYICSARGPSGGITDTQYF
>TRBV2|TRBD2|TRBJ2-1|many
TGTGCCACCACAGGGGCTAGCGGGGGGGATGAGCAGTTCTTC
CATTGASGGDEQFF
>TRBV4-2|-|TRBJ2-5|once
TGTGCCAGCAGCCAACAATGGCGGGTCGGTGTACAAGAGACCCAGTACTTC
CASSQQWRVGVQETQYF
>TRBV12-3/TRBV12-4|-|TRBJ2-2|many
TGTGCCAGCAGTTTATCAGGGGGGTTTGGCGGGGAGCTGTTTTTT
CASSLSGGFGGELFF
>TRBV27|-|TRBJ2-2|many
TGTGCCAGCAGTCCCTTAGCTGGAACCGGGGAGCTGTTTTTT
CASSPLAGTGELFF
>TRBV7-2|TRBD1|TRBJ1-2|many
TGTGCCAGCAGCTTAACCCCGGGACAGGGGATCCTCTCCTATGGCTACACCTTC
CASSLTPGQGILSYGYTF
>TRBV7-7|TRBD1|TRBJ2-1|many
TGTGCTAGCAGTTCCGGGACAGATAACAATGAGCAGTTCTTC
CASSSGTDNNEQFF
>TRBV7-2|-|TRBJ2-7|many
TGTGCCAGCACCCGTGAAGACAGTGCCTACGAGCAGTACTTC
CASTREDSAYEQYF
>TRBV6-1|-|TRBJ1-2|many
TGTGCCAGCAGCCCCCCAGGAGGGGGCTATGGCTACACCTTC
CASSPPGGGYGYTF
>TRBV10-1|TRBD2|TRBJ2-3|many
TGCGCCAGCACGAACGGAGCGGGAGGGAGCACAGATACGCAGTATTTT
CASTNGAGGSTDTQYF
>TRBV20-1|-|TRBJ2-5|many
TGCAGTGCTACAACCCGGGGGTCTCAAGAGACCCAGTACTTC
CSATTRGSQETQYF
>TRBV12-3/TRBV12-4|-|TRBJ2-3|-
TGTGCCAGCAGTCAACCCTTGTCGAGCTCAGATACGCAGTATTTT
CASSQPLSSSDTQYF
>TRBV29-1|TRBD2|TRBJ2-1|many
TGCAGCTCGGGCGGGACTAGCGGGAAGAATGAGCAGTTCTTC
CSSGGTSGKNEQFF
>TRBV20-1|TRBD1|TRBJ1-2|-
TGCAGTGCCCGGGGGGGGGGGACAGGTATTGGCTACACCTTC
CSARGGGTGIGYTF
>TRBV5-1|-|TRBJ1-5|many
TGCGCCAGCAGCCTGGACGAGTGGGTGCCCCAGCATTTT
CASSLDEWVPQHF
>TRBV5-1|TRBD2|TRBJ2-1|many
TGCGCCAGCAGCTTGGCCCGACTAGCGGGAGAGTTAGGCTACAATGAGCAGTTCTTC
CASSLARLAGELGYNEQFF
>TRBV29-1|TRBD1|TRBJ2-2|many
TGCAGCGTTGAAGATCCCGGGACAGGGTTCACCGGGGAGCTGTTTTTT
CSVEDPGTGFTGELFF
>TRBV5-1|-|TRBJ2-1|many
TGCGCCAGCAGCTTGGGCGGGACCACCTACAATGAGCAGTTCTTC
CASSLGGTTYNEQFF